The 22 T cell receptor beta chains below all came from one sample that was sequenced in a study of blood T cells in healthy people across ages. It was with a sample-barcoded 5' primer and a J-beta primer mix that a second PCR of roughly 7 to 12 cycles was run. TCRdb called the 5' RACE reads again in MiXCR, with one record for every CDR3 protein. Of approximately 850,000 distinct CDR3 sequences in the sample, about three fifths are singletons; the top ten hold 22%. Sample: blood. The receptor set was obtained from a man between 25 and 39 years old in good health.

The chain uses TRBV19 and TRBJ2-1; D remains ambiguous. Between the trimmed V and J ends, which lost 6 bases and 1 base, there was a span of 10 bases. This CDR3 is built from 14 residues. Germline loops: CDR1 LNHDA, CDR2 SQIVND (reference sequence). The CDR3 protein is CASRGEMSYNEQFF. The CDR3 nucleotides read TGTGCCAGTAGAGGCGAGATGTCCTACAATGAGCAGTTCTTC.

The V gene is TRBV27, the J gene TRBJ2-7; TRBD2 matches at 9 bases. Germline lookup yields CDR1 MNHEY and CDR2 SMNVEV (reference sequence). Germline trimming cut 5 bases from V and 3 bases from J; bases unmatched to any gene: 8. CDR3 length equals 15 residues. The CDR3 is CASSPGLAQYYEQYF. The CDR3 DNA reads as TGTGCCAGCAGTCCGGGACTAGCCCAATACTACGAGCAGTACTTC.

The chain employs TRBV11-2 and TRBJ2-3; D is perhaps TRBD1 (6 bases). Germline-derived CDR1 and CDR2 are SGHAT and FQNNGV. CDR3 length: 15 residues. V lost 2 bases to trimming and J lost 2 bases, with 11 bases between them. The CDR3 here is CASSLLGGDTDTQYF. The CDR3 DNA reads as TGTGCCAGCAGCTTACTAGGGGGAGACACAGATACGCAGTATTTT.

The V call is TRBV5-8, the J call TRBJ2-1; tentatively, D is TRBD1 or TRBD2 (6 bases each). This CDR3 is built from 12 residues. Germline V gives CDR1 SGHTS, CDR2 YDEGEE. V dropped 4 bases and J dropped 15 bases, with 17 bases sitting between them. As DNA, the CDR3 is TGTGCCAGCAGCCCGATGGAGGGGGACTCGTTCTTC. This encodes CASSPMEGDSFF.

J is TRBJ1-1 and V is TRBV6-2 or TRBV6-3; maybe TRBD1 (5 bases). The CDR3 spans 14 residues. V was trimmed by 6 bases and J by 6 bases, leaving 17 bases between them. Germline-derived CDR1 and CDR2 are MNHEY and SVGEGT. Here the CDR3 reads CASSTQEGSPEAFF. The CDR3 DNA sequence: TGTGCCAGCAGCACCCAGGAGGGGAGCCCTGAAGCTTTCTTT.

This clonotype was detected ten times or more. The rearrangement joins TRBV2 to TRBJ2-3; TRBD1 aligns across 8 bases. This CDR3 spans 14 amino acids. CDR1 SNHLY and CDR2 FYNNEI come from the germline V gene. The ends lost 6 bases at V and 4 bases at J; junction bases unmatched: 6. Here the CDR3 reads CASSQTGEADTQYF. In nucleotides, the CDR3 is TGTGCCAGCAGCCAGACAGGGGAGGCAGATACGCAGTATTTT.

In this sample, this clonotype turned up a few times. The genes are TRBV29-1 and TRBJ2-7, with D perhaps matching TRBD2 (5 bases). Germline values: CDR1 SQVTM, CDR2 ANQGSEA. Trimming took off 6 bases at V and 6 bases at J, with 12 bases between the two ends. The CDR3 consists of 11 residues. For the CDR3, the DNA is TGCAGCGTGCGGGTAGTTAGCGAGCAGTACTTC. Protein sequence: CSVRVVSEQYF.

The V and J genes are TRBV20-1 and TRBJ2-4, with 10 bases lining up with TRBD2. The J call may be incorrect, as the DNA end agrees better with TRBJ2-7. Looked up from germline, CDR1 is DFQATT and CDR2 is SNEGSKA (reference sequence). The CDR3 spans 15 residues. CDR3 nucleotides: TGCAGTGCTAGTCCCGGGACTAGCGTTCACTACGAGCAGTACTTC. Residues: CSASPGTSVHYEQYF.

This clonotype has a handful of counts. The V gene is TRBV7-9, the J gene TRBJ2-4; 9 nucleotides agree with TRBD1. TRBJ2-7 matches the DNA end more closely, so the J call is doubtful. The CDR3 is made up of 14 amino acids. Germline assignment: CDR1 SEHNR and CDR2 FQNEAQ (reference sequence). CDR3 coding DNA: TGTGCCAGCAGCCATCGACAGGGGGGCCACGAGCAGTACTTC. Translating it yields CASSHRQGGHEQYF.

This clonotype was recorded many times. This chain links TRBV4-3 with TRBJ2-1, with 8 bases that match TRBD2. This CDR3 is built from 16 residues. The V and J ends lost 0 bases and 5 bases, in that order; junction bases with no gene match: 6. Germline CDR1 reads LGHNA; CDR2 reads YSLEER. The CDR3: CASSQEPAGAHNEQFF. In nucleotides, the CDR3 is TGCGCCAGCAGCCAAGAGCCAGCGGGAGCCCACAATGAGCAGTTCTTC.

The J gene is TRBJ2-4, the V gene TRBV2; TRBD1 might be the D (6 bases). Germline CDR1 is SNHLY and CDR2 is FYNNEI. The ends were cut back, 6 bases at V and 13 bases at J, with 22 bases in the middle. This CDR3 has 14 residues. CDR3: CASRETGPLGTQYF. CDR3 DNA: TGTGCCAGCAGGGAAACGGGGCCCTTGGGGACACAGTACTTC.

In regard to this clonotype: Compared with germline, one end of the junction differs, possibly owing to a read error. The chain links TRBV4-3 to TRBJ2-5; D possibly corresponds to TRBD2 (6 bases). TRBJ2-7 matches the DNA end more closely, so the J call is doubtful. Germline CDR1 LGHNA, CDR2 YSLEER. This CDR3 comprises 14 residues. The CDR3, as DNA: TGCGCCAGCAGCCAAGGACTAGGCTCCTCCGAGCAGTACTTC. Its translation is CASSQGLGSSEQYF.

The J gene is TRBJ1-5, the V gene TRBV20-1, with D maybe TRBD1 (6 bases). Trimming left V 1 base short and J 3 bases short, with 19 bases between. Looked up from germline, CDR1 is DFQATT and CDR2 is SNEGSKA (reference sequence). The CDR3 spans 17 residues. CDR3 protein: CSARGGVGGVVNQPQHF. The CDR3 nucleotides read TGCAGTGCTAGAGGTGGAGTAGGGGGGGTTGTCAATCAGCCCCAGCATTTT.

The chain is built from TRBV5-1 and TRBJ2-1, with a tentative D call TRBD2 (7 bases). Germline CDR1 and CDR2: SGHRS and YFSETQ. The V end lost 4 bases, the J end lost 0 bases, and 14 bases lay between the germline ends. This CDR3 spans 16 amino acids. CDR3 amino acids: CASSPGGDASYNEQFF. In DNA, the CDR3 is TGCGCCAGCAGCCCGGGGGGCGATGCCTCCTACAATGAGCAGTTCTTC.

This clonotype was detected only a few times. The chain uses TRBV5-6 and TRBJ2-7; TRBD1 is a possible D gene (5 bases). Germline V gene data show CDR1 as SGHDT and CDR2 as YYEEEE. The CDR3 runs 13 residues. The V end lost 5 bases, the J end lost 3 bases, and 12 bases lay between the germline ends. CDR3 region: CASRIQGIYEQYF. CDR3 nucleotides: TGTGCCAGCAGAATTCAGGGTATCTACGAGCAGTACTTC.

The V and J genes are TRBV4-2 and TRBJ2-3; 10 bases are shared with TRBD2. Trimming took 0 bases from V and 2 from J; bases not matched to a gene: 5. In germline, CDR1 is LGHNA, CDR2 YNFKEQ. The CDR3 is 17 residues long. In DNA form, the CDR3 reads TGTGCCAGCAGCCAAGATGATAGCGGGGGGTACACAGATACGCAGTATTTT. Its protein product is CASSQDDSGGYTDTQYF.

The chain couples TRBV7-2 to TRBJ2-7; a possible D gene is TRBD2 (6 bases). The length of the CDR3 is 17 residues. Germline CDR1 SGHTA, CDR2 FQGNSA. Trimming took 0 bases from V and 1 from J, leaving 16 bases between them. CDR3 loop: CASSLAARLGASYEQYF. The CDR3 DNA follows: TGTGCCAGCAGCTTAGCTGCTCGACTAGGAGCGTCCTACGAGCAGTACTTC.

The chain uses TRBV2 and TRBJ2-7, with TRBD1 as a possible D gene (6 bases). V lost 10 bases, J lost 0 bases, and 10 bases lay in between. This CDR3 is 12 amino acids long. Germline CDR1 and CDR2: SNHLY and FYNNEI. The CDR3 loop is CAIRQDSYEQYF. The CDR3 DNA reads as TGTGCCATCAGACAGGACTCCTACGAGCAGTACTTC.

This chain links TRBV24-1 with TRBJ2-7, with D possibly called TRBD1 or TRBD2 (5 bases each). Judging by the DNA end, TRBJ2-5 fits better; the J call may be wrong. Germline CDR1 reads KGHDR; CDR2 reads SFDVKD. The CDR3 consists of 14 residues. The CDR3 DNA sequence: TGTGCCACCAGTCTTGGGGGTTCTGGGGAGACCCAGTACTTC. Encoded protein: CATSLGGSGETQYF.

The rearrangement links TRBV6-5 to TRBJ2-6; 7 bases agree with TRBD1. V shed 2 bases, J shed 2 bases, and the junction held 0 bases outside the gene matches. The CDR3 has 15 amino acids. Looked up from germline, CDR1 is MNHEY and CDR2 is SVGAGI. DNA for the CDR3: TGTGCCAGCAGTTACGGGACAGCTGGGGCCAACGTCCTGACTTTC. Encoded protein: CASSYGTAGANVLTF.

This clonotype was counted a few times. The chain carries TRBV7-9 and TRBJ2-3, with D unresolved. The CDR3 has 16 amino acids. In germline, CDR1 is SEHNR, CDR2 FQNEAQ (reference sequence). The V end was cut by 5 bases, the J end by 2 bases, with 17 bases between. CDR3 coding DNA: TGTGCCAGCAGCCCCCGGACCGGGCCTAACACAGATACGCAGTATTTT. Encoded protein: CASSPRTGPNTDTQYF.

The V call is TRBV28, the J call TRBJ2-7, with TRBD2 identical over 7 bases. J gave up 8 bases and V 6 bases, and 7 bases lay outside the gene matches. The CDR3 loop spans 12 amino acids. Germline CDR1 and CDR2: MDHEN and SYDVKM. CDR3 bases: TGTGCCAGCAGCCCACGGGGGGTACAGCAGTACTTC. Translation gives CASSPRGVQQYF.